This T cell receptor beta chain is drawn from a study of beta chain features in type 1 diabetes. What was sequenced were expressed TCRB transcripts, since all of the isolated RNA had been reverse transcribed. Sequenced by immunoSEQ multiplex PCR; TCRdb stores in-frame clones only, minus some. The sample comprises roughly 45,000 clones, 50% of which are singletons, and 0.2% to 0.3% rests with the top ten. The CDR3 length is 14 residues. Germline CDR1 is SNHLY and CDR2 is FYNNEI. The ends lost 6 bases at V and 1 base at J; junction bases unmatched: 3. This chain links TRBV2 with TRBJ2-7; 10 nucleotides match TRBD2. The sequenced material came from stem cell memory CD4+ T cells from blood. The TCR sequence derives from a woman in her twenties or thirties in good health. CDR3 sequence (DNA): TGTGCCAGCAGGGGGACTAGCGATTCCTACGAGCAGTACTTC. Its translation is CASRGTSDSYEQYF.